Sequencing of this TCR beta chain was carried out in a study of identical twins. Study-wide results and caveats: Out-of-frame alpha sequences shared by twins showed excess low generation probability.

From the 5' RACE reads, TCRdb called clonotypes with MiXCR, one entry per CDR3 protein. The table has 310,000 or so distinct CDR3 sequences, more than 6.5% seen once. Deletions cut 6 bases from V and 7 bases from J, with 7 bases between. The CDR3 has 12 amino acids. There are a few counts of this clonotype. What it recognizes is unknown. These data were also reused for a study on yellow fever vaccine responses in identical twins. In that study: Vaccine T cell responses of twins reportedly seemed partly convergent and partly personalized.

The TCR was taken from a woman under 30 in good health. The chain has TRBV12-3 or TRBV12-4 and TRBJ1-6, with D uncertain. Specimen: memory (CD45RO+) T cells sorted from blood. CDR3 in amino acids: CASRQLNSPLHF. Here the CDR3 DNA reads TGTGCCAGCAGGCAATTAAATTCACCCCTCCACTTT.